Each of the 4 T cell receptor beta chains below was sequenced from the same sample in a study of T cell responses to AZD1222 COVID-19 vaccine. TCRdb's table, derived via immunoSEQ multiplex PCR, lists solely in-frame clones and lacks some. This repertoire shows under 200,000 clones, 90% to 95% found once; its top ten account for 3.5% to 5%. The starting material was peripheral blood, obtained on day 0 of AZD1222 vaccination. The receptor source for this set is an adult in good health.

The rearrangement links TRBV19 to TRBJ1-1; D gene ambiguous. Germline loops: CDR1 LNHDA, CDR2 SQIVND (reference sequence). The V end was cut by 3 bases, the J end by 1 base, with 15 bases between. CDR3 length: 16 residues. The CDR3 bases are TGTGCCAGTAGTATGGGTTTGAGACTACAGAACACTGAAGCTTTCTTT. As protein: CASSMGLRLQNTEAFF. Based on the CDR3 plus reference TRBV19 and TRBJ1-1, the full variable domain is DGGITQSPKYLFRKEGQNVTLSCEQNLNHDAMYWYRQDPGQGLRLIYYSQIVNDFQKGDIAEGYSVSREKKESFPLTVTSAQKNPTAFYLCASSMGLRLQNTEAFFGQGTRLTVV.

The V and J genes are TRBV6-5 and TRBJ1-2; D unresolved. The V end was cut by 6 bases, the J end by 7 bases, with 15 bases between. The CDR3 has 13 residues. Germline V gene data show CDR1 as MNHEY and CDR2 as SVGAGI. The CDR3 loop reads CASSPQELGGYTF. CDR3 in DNA: TGTGCCAGCAGCCCCCAGGAGTTGGGTGGCTACACCTTC.

This chain links TRBV20-1 with TRBJ2-7, with D unresolved. Germline V gene sequence: CDR1 DFQATT, CDR2 SNEGSKA (reference sequence). The CDR3 runs 12 residues. Trimming took 3 bases from V and 2 from J, leaving 8 bases between them. CDR3 amino acids: CSASSIAYEQYF. CDR3 nucleotide sequence: TGCAGTGCTAGTTCTATAGCCTACGAGCAGTACTTC.

This chain joins TRBV3-1 (or the pseudogene TRBV3-2) and TRBJ1-2; D is undetermined. Germline values: CDR1 LGHDT, CDR2 YNNKEL (reference sequence). V was shortened by 0 bases and J by 5 bases, with 22 bases between the two germline ends. This CDR3 is built from 18 residues. Here the CDR3 DNA reads TGTGCCAGCAGCCAAGATAGCGGAATAGGCCCCCTCTATTATGGCTACACCTTC. Its translation is CASSQDSGIGPLYYGYTF.